The table lists the clone carrying this TCR beta chain with a few counts. Time point meaning: sample taken at primary tumor resection. Whole RNA obtained from tumor, nontumor lung or frozen PBMC underwent sequencing without sorting. The donors comprised around 76 untreated early-stage non-small cell lung cancer patients. Unique molecular identifiers, one per molecule, were present on every TCR cDNA molecule. TCRdb re-derived calls from the 5' RACE reads in MiXCR, one entry per CDR3 protein. The table shows 60,000 to 90,000 distinct CDR3 sequences, with 10% to 15% occurring only once. The data originate from a study of spatial heterogeneity in lung cancer. This CDR3 contains 15 residues. Germline V gives CDR1 SGDLS, CDR2 YYNGEE. Trimming removed 0 bases from V and 0 bases from J; junction bases left unmatched: 3.

This TCR came from a male donor with early-stage non-small cell lung cancer. This specimen consisted of PBMCs, obtained at surgery. The rearrangement uses TRBV9 and TRBJ2-7; TRBD2 matches at 7 bases. CDR3 nucleotide sequence: TGTGCCAGCAGCGTAGGGAGCGGGGTCTCCTACGAGCAGTACTTC. Its protein product is CASSVGSGVSYEQYF.